Sequencing of this T cell receptor beta chain was carried out in a study of OX40 agonist ivuxolimab in advanced cancers. Points from the study as a whole: Some patients who did not respond also had low normalized T-cell clonal expansion. Among expanded peripheral T cells, antigen specificity went undetermined.

With regard to this clone: Its target is unknown.

J was trimmed by 1 base and V by 4 bases; bases with no gene match: 3. Germline CDR1 is SGHRS and CDR2 is YFSETQ. The CDR3 has 14 residues. Method: immunoSEQ multiplex PCR; TCRdb's copy keeps in-frame clones and lacks some. This table has approximately 39,000 clones, about 81% appearing once. Autoimmune disease history or systemic immunosuppression led to patients being barred. This clonotype originated in an adult with an advanced solid tumor such as melanoma, head and neck, liver or kidney cancer. The material sequenced was CD4+ or CD8+ T cells sorted from blood, taken in a trial of the OX40 agonist ivuxolimab. The chain uses TRBV5-1 and TRBJ1-1; 8 bases line up with TRBD1. The CDR3 spells CASSTQGANTEAFF. CDR3 coding DNA: TGCGCCAGCAGCACTCAGGGGGCGAACACTGAAGCTTTCTTT.